This TCR beta chain was observed in a study of blood T cell repertoires in COVID-19. Study-wide context: Material from acute and convalescent COVID-19 was sourced from the United States, Italy and Spain. Sample material is recorded as cDNA or gDNA derived from T cells, B-cell-depleted T cells, or PBMCs.

In the study's own analysis: Researchers report that nucleated cell counts were estimated from reference gene primer amplification. Only in-frame clones appear in the TCRdb table, and some are missing; sequencing was by immunoSEQ multiplex PCR. V, J and clone size are taken as reported in that table, and D and trimming were inferred from the DNA itself. The data hold approximately 240,000 clones, with 80% to 85% observed a single time. V trimming: 6 bases; J trimming: 3 bases; junction bases outside the gene matches: 5. Germline loops: CDR1 MNHEY, CDR2 SVGAGI. The CDR3 loop spans 13 amino acids. This chain links TRBV6-5 with TRBJ2-7, with 7 nucleotides matching TRBD2. Material for sequencing was peripheral blood. The clonotype originates from a woman aged 80 or over with active or convalescent COVID-19. The CDR3 spells CASRGLGRYEQYF. In DNA form, the CDR3 reads TGTGCCAGCAGAGGACTAGGCCGCTACGAGCAGTACTTC.